The 20 T cell receptor beta chains given below trace back to one sample, sequenced in a study of preoperative IRX-2 immunotherapy in early breast cancer. The protocol was immunoSEQ multiplex PCR, while the TCRdb copy is restricted to in-frame clones and leaves out a portion. This sample has some 21,000 clones, with roughly 80% found just once. Described treatment: preoperative locoregional IRX-2 cytokine immunotherapy. Sequences were derived from lymph node tissue, sampled after IRX-2 immunotherapy. These receptors originate from a human donor with breast cancer.

The V gene is TRBV27, the J gene TRBJ2-5; 15 bases line up with TRBD2. The CDR3 is 17 amino acids. The V and J ends lost 5 bases and 5 bases, in that order; junction bases with no gene match: 9. Germline V lookup: CDR1 MNHEY, CDR2 SMNVEV (reference sequence). CDR3 sequence reads: CASSPYSGTSGRETQYF. The CDR3 DNA is TGTGCCAGCAGTCCTTATTCCGGGACTAGCGGGAGGGAGACCCAGTACTTC.

V usage is TRBV6-8 and J usage is TRBJ2-5, with D perhaps being TRBD1 or TRBD2 (5 bases each). V lost 2 bases to trimming and J lost 5 bases, with 6 bases between them. The germline CDR1 and CDR2 sequences are MNHGY and SAAAGT. CDR3 size: 12 residues. The CDR3 is CASSYEGETQYF. The CDR3 DNA is TGTGCCAGCAGTTACGAGGGGGAGACCCAGTACTTC.

V gene TRBV18 combines with J gene TRBJ2-1; 8 bases align to TRBD2. Germline CDR1 is KGHSH and CDR2 is LQKENI. Trimming cost V 3 bases and J 5 bases; bases outside gene matches: 6. This CDR3 is built from 15 residues. The CDR3 sequence: CASSPRTAGDNEQFF. In nucleotides, the CDR3 is TGTGCCAGCTCACCTCGAACAGCGGGGGACAATGAGCAGTTCTTC.

J is TRBJ2-3 and V is TRBV12-5; D call uncertain. CDR3 size: 11 residues. Germline-derived CDR1 and CDR2 are LGHNT and FRNRAP. V lost 5 bases and J lost 6, with 6 bases in between. The CDR3 DNA is TGTGCTAGTGGTGAGGCGGATACGCAGTATTTT. Encoded protein: CASGEADTQYF.

In its sample, this clone was seen once. The rearrangement links TRBV15 to TRBJ2-1; 13 bases match TRBD2. The CDR3 consists of 21 residues. Germline V CDR1 and CDR2: LNHNV, YYDKDF (reference sequence). J lost 0 bases, V lost 7 bases, and 18 bases had no gene match. The CDR3 is CATKPGPSQLAGGSSYNEQFF. Written as DNA, the CDR3 is TGTGCCACCAAACCGGGACCCTCCCAACTAGCGGGGGGGAGCTCCTACAATGAGCAGTTCTTC.

The V gene is TRBV14, the J gene TRBJ2-3, with 9 bases aligning to TRBD2. Germline V lookup: CDR1 SGHDN, CDR2 FVKESK. V lost 1 base to trimming and J lost 5 bases; unmatched junction nucleotides: 4. The CDR3 is 15 residues long. CDR3: CASSQAGAGGDTQYF. The CDR3, as DNA: TGTGCCAGCAGCCAAGCAGGAGCGGGAGGAGATACGCAGTATTTT.

This clone was detected a few times. This chain connects TRBV6-8 to TRBJ1-5; D unresolved. From germline, CDR1 is MNHGY and CDR2 SAAAGT. The CDR3 is made up of 13 amino acids. V lost 5 bases, J lost 7 bases, and 12 bases lay in between. This CDR3 is CASSDPSDQPQHF. Written as DNA, the CDR3 is TGTGCCAGCAGTGACCCTTCCGACCAGCCCCAGCATTTT.

The chain links TRBV5-1 to TRBJ2-3, with 7 bases that match TRBD2. The CDR3 runs 17 residues. With 1 base clipped from V and 4 bases from J, the junction kept 12 bases outside the gene matches. Per germline, CDR1 SGHRS and CDR2 YFSETQ. The CDR3 coding sequence is TGCGCCAGCAGCTTGAGGGGCCTCCGGGGGGAAGCAGATACGCAGTATTTT. This translates into CASSLRGLRGEADTQYF. Filled out from reference TRBV5-1 and TRBJ2-3, the complete variable domain reads KAGVTQTPRYLIKTRGQQVTLSCSPISGHRSVSWYQQTPGQGLQFLFEYFSETQRNKGNFPGRFSGRQFSNSRSEMNVSTLELGDSALYLCASSLRGLRGEADTQYFGPGTRLTVL.

This clone showed up just once. The rearrangement joins TRBV6-8 to TRBJ1-6; D unresolved. Deletions cut 2 bases from V and 10 bases from J, with 15 bases between. The CDR3 loop spans 15 amino acids. Germline CDR1 MNHGY, CDR2 SAAAGT. The CDR3 sequence: CASSYGSLPNSPLHF. For the CDR3, the DNA is TGTGCCAGCAGTTACGGGTCCCTCCCCAACTCACCCCTCCACTTT.

The chain employs TRBV25-1 and TRBJ2-7, with TRBD1 matching 11 bases. The CDR3 is 14 residues long. Looked up from germline, CDR1 is MGHDK and CDR2 is SYGVNS. With 7 bases clipped from V and 6 bases from J, the junction kept 8 bases outside the gene matches. CDR3 in DNA: TGTGCCAGCATGGGGACAGGGGGTGTCGGCGAGCAGTACTTC. This gives the protein CASMGTGGVGEQYF.

This chain joins TRBV6-8 and TRBJ1-1; 10 nucleotides agree with TRBD1. The CDR3 length is 15 residues. Germline-derived CDR1 and CDR2 are MNHGY and SAAAGT. After removal of 2 bases from V and 0 bases from J, the junction contained 0 bases not matched to a gene. CDR3 in DNA: TGTGCCAGCAGTTACGGGACAGGGGTGAACACTGAAGCTTTCTTT. Protein sequence: CASSYGTGVNTEAFF.

This rearrangement joins TRBV7-7 to TRBJ1-3; 7 bases are shared with TRBD1. CDR1 is SSHAT and CDR2 is FNYEAQ in the germline V gene (reference sequence). V lost 4 bases to trimming and J lost 2 bases; unmatched junction nucleotides: 2. The CDR3 runs to 14 residues. The CDR3: CASSWQGAGNTIYF. The CDR3 bases are TGTGCCAGCAGCTGGCAGGGGGCTGGAAACACCATATATTTT.

The chain carries TRBV23-1 and TRBJ1-2; 11 bases align to TRBD1. TRBV23-1 carries the ORF label, with uncertain function. The CDR3 is 14 amino acids. V lost 4 bases to trimming and J lost 7 bases; unmatched junction nucleotides: 5. This chain's CDR3 is CASSPGQGARGYTF. Written as DNA, the CDR3 is TGCGCCAGCAGTCCCGGACAGGGGGCGCGTGGCTACACCTTC.

This chain joins TRBV19 and TRBJ1-2, with no clear D. There are 15 residues in the CDR3. The ends were cut back, 2 bases at V and 1 base at J, with 11 bases in the middle. CDR1 is LNHDA and CDR2 is SQIVND in the germline V gene (reference sequence). The DNA of the CDR3 is TGTGCCAGTAGTATATCGGGGATCTTTAACTATGGCTACACCTTC. It is translated as CASSISGIFNYGYTF.

This chain uses TRBV6-8 with TRBJ2-7; no definite D call. CDR3 length: 13 amino acids. Germline CDR1 MNHGY, CDR2 SAAAGT. V was clipped by 0 bases and J by 3 bases, with 6 bases between them. The CDR3 loop reads CASSYSSIYEQYF. DNA of the CDR3: TGTGCCAGCAGTTACTCTTCAATCTACGAGCAGTACTTC.

The rearrangement links TRBV19 to TRBJ2-1, with 10 bases lining up with TRBD2. Germline CDR1 and CDR2: LNHDA and SQIVND (reference sequence). The CDR3 consists of 14 residues. Trimming at V came to 5 bases and at J to 3 bases, leaving 1 base not matched to a gene. The chain's CDR3 is CASSLAGGYNEQFF. The CDR3 bases are TGTGCCAGTAGTTTAGCGGGAGGCTACAATGAGCAGTTCTTC.

V is TRBV2 and J is TRBJ1-2, with 9 nucleotides matching TRBD1. There are 15 residues in the CDR3. CDR1 and CDR2 (germline): SNHLY, FYNNEI. J lost 11 bases, V lost 6 bases, and 16 bases had no gene match. For the CDR3, the DNA is TGTGCCAGCAGAGTCGGACAGGGGCCTCTTGTTAGATACACCTTC. As protein: CASRVGQGPLVRYTF. The full variable domain, completed using reference TRBV2 and TRBJ1-2, is EPEVTQTPSHQVTQMGQEVILRCVPISNHLYFYWYRQILGQKVEFLVSFYNNEISEKSEIFDDQFSVERPDGSNFTLKIRSTKLEDSAMYFCASRVGQGPLVRYTFGSGTRLTVV.

The chain has TRBV7-5 and TRBJ1-6. TRBV7-5 is a known pseudogene. The CDR3 loop spans 16 amino acids. This CDR3 reads CASSSARTVYNSPLHF. DNA of the CDR3: TGTGCCAGCAGCTCCGCACGGACGGTCTATAATTCACCCCTCCACTTT.

This chain links TRBV6-1 with TRBJ1-3; D gene ambiguous. CDR3 length: 14 residues. Germline V CDR1 and CDR2: MNHNS, SASEGT. V dropped 1 base and J dropped 3 bases, with 7 bases sitting between them. CDR3 nucleotide sequence: TGTGCCAGCAGTGAAGGGGTTAATGGAAACACCATATATTTT. This translates into CASSEGVNGNTIYF.

The J gene is TRBJ1-1, the V gene TRBV6-8, with a possible D match to TRBD1 (5 bases). The CDR3 contains 14 residues. CDR1 is MNHGY, CDR2 SAAAGT, per germline. V lost 6 bases to trimming and J lost 1 base, with 12 bases between them. The CDR3 DNA reads TGTGCCAGCAGCCGAGGGGTCTCGAACACTGAAGCTTTCTTT. Amino acid sequence: CASSRGVSNTEAFF.